This TCR beta chain was observed in a study of cytomegalovirus exposure and HLA in healthy donors. The CDR3 covers 16 residues. Germline loops: CDR1 SEHNR, CDR2 FQNEAQ (reference sequence). V dropped 6 bases and J dropped 4; count of bases not matched to a gene: 8. Study conclusions and caveats: In a later analysis, most CMV-associated TCR beta chains appeared HLA-restricted. Researchers catalogued approximately 160 TCR beta chains as cytomegalovirus-associated. Presence/absence analyses supposed approximately even sequencing depth among donors.

PCR primers comprised 60 Vbeta and 13 Jbeta primers. Profiled with immunoSEQ multiplex PCR; TCRdb holds only in-frame clones, not every one. The repertoire holds more than 150,000 clones, with around 85% as singletons. Comments on this clone: The target antigen is unknown.

The chain joins TRBV7-9 to TRBJ2-3, with TRBD2 identical over 12 bases. The sample was PBMCs. The TCR sequence derives from a man in his late teens or twenties in good health and CMV-seropositive. CDR3 bases: TGTGCCAGCAGACAAGGACTAGCGGGGTCCCCAGATACGCAGTATTTT. This codes for CASRQGLAGSPDTQYF.